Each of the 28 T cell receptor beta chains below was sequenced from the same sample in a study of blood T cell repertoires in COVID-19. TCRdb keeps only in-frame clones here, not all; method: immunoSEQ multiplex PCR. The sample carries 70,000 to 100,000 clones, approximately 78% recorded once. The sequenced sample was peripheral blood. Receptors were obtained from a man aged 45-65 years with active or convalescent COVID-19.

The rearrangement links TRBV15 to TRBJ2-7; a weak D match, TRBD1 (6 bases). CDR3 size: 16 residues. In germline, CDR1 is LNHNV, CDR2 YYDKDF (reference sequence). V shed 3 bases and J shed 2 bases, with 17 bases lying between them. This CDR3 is CATSSRQEAKAYEQYF. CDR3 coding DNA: TGTGCCACCAGCAGCCGACAGGAGGCGAAAGCCTACGAGCAGTACTTC. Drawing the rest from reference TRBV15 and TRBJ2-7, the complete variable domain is DAMVIQNPRYQVTQFGKPVTLSCSQTLNHNVMYWYQQKSSQAPKLLFHYYDKDFNNEADTPDNFQSRRPNTSFCFLDIRSPGLGDTAMYLCATSSRQEAKAYEQYFGPGTRLTVT.

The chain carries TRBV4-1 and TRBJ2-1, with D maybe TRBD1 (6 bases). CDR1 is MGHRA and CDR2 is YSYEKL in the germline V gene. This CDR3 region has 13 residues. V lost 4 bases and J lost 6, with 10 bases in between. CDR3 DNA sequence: TGCGCCAGCAGCCCTAGGACAGCCAATGAGCAGTTCTTC. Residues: CASSPRTANEQFF.

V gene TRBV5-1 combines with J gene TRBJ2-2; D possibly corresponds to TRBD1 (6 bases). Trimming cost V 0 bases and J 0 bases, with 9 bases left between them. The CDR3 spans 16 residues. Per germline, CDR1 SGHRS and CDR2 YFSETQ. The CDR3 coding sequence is TGCGCCAGCAGCTTGGTTGGGGGCACGAACACCGGGGAGCTGTTTTTT. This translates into CASSLVGGTNTGELFF.

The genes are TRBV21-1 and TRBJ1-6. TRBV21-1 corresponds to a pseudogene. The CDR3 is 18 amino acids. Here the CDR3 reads CASSKVPCHRSYNSPLHF. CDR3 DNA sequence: TGTGCCAGCAGCAAAGTTCCCTGTCATCGGTCTTATAATTCACCCCTCCACTTT.

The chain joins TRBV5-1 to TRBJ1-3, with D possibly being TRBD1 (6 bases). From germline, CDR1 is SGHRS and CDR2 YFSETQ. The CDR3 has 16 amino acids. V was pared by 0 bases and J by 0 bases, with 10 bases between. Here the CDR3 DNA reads TGCGCCAGCAGCTTGGTTCACAGGGACTCTGGAAACACCATATATTTT. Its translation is CASSLVHRDSGNTIYF.

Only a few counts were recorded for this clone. This CDR3 is CASSPRDRGNYGYTF. CDR3 nucleotides: TGCGCCAGCAGCCCACGGGACAGGGGGAACTATGGCTACACCTTC. V and J are TRBV4-3 and TRBJ1-2, with TRBD1 identical over 11 bases. Germline CDR1 LGHNA, CDR2 YSLEER. The V segment lost 4 bases and the J segment 2 bases; nucleotides outside the gene matches: 3. CDR3 size: 15 residues.

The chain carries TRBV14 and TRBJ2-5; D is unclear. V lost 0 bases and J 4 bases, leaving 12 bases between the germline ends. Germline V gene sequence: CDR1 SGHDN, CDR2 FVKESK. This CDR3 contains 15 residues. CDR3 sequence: CASSQEWQVRETQYF. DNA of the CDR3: TGTGCCAGCAGCCAAGAGTGGCAGGTGCGAGAGACCCAGTACTTC.

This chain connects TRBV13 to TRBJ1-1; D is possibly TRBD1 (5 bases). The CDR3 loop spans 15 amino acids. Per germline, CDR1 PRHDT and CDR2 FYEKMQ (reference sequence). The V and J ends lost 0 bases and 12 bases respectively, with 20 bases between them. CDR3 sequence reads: CASSLGDRGEGNPFF. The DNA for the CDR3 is TGTGCCAGCAGCTTAGGAGATAGAGGGGAGGGAAATCCTTTCTTT.

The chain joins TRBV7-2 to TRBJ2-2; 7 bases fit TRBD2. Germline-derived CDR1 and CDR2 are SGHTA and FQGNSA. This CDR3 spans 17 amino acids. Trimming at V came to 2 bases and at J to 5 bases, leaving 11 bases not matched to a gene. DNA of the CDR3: TGTGCCAGCAGCTTATTCCCCGCGGGAGCGGGGACCGGGGAGCTGTTTTTT. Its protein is CASSLFPAGAGTGELFF.

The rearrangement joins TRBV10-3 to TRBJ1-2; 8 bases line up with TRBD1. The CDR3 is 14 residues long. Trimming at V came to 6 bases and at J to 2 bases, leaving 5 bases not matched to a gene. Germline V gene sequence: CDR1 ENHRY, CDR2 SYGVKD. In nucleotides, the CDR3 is TGTGCCATCAGCCTGGGACAGGCGAACTATGGCTACACCTTC. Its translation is CAISLGQANYGYTF.

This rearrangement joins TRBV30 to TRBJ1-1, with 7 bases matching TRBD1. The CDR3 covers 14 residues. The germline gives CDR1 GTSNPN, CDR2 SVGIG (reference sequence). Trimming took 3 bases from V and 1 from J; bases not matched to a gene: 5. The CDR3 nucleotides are TGTGCCTGGAGCCCAGGGGGTTGGAACACTGAAGCTTTCTTT. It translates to CAWSPGGWNTEAFF.

The CDR3 nucleotides are TGTGCCAGCAGTGACGGGGCGGGGGCGCTGAACACCGGGGAGCTGTTTTTT. This gives the protein CASSDGAGALNTGELFF. The rearrangement uses TRBV6-4 and TRBJ2-2; D is possibly TRBD2 (7 bases). The CDR3 consists of 17 residues. CDR1 MRHNA and CDR2 SNTAGT come from the germline V gene. V gave up 2 bases and J gave up 1 base, with 14 bases separating them.

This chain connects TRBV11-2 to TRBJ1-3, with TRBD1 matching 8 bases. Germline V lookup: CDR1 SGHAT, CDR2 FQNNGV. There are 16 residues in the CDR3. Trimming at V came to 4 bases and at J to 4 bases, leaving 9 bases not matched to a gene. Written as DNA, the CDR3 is TGTGCCAGCAGCTCCATAACAGGGGGTGGAGGAAACACCATATATTTT. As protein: CASSSITGGGGNTIYF.

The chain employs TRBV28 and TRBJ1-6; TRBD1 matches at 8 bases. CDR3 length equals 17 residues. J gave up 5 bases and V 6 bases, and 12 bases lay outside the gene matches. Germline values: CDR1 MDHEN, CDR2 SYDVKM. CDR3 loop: CASSPDSGQGNNSPLHF. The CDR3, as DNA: TGTGCCAGCAGCCCAGATTCCGGACAGGGCAATAATTCACCCCTCCACTTT.

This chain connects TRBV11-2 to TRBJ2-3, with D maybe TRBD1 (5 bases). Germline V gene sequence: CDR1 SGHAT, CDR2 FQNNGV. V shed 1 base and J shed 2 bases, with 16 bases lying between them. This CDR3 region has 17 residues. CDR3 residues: CASSLGVTGDSTDTQYF. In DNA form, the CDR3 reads TGTGCCAGCAGCTTAGGGGTAACAGGAGACTCCACAGATACGCAGTATTTT.

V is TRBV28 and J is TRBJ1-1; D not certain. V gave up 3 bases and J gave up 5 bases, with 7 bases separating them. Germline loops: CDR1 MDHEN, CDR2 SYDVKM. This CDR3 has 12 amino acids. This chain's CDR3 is CASSLSKTEAFF. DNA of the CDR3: TGTGCCAGCAGTTTGTCCAAAACTGAAGCTTTCTTT.

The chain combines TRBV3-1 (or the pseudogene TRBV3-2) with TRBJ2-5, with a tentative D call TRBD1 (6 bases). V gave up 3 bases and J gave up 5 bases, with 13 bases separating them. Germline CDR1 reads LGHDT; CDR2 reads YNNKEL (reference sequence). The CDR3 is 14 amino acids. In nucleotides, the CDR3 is TGTGCCAGCAGCCACCTACAGGGTGGGGAGACCCAGTACTTC. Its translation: CASSHLQGGETQYF.

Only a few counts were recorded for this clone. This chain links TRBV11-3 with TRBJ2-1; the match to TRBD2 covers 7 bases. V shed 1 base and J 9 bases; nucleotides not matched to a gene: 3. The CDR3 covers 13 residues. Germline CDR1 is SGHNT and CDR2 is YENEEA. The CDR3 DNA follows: TGTGCCAGCAGCTTAGCATCGGGAGGTGAGCAGTTCTTC. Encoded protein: CASSLASGGEQFF. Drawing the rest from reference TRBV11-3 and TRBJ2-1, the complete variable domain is EAGVVQSPRYKIIEKKQPVAFWCNPISGHNTLYWYLQNLGQGPELLIRYENEEAVDDSQLPKDRFSAERLKGVDSTLKIQPAELGDSAVYLCASSLASGGEQFFGPGTRLTVL.

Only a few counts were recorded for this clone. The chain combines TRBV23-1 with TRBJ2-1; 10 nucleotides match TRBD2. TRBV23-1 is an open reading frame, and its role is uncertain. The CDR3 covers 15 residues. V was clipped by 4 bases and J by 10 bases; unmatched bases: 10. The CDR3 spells CASSPRGKRGGEQFF. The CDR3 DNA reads TGCGCCAGCAGTCCCCGTGGGAAGCGGGGGGGCGAGCAGTTCTTC.

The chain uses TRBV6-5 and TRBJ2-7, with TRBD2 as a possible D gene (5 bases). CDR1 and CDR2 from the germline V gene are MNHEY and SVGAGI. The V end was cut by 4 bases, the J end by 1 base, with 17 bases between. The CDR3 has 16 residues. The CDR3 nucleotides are TGTGCCAGCAGTTCCCGCCCTCTACTAGTTTCCTACGAGCAGTACGTC. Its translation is CASSSRPLLVSYEQYV.

As DNA, the CDR3 is TGTGCCAGTAGTATGTGGATTAGCGGGGGGGAAACAGATACGCAGTATTTT. It yields the protein CASSMWISGGETDTQYF. The chain uses TRBV19 and TRBJ2-3, with 11 bases aligning to TRBD2. This CDR3 is 17 amino acids long. CDR1 LNHDA and CDR2 SQIVND come from the germline V gene (reference sequence). Trimming removed 3 bases from V and 3 bases from J; junction bases left unmatched: 8. Based on the CDR3 plus reference TRBV19 and TRBJ2-3, the full variable domain is DGGITQSPKYLFRKEGQNVTLSCEQNLNHDAMYWYRQDPGQGLRLIYYSQIVNDFQKGDIAEGYSVSREKKESFPLTVTSAQKNPTAFYLCASSMWISGGETDTQYFGPGTRLTVL.

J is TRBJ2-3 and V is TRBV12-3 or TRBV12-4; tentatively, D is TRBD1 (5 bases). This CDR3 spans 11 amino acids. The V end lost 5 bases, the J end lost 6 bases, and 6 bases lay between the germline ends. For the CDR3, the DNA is TGTGCCAGCAGTCAGGGTGATACGCAGTATTTT. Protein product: CASSQGDTQYF.

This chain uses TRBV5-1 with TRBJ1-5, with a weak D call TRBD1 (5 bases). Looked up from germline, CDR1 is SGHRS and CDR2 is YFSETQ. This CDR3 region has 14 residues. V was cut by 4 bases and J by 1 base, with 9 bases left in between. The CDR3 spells CASSLGLSNQPQHF. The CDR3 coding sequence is TGCGCCAGCAGCCTGGGACTGAGCAATCAGCCCCAGCATTTT.

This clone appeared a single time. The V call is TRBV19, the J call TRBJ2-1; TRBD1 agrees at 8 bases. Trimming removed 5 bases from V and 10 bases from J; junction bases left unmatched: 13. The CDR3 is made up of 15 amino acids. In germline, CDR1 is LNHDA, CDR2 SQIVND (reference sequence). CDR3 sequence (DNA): TGTGCCAGTAGTCTGGGGACAGGAAGGACGGGGGAGCAGTTCTTC. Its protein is CASSLGTGRTGEQFF.

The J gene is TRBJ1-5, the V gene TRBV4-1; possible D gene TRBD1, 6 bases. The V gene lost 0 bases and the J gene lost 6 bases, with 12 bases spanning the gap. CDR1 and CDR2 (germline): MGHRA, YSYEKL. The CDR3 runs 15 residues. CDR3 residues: CASSQDSRGGQPQHF. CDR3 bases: TGCGCCAGCAGCCAAGATAGCAGGGGCGGTCAGCCCCAGCATTTT.

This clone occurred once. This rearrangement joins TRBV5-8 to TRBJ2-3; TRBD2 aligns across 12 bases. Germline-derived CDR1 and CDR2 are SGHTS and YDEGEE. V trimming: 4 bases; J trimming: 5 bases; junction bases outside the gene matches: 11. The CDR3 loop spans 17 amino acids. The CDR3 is CASSPGWLAGGLDTQYF. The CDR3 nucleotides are TGTGCCAGCAGCCCGGGGTGGCTAGCGGGGGGGCTAGATACGCAGTATTTT.

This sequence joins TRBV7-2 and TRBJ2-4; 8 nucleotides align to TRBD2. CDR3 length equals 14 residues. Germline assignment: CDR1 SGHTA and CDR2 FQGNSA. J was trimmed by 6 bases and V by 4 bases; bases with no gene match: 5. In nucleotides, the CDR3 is TGTGCCAGCAGCTCCTACGGGAGGGGAAACATTCAGTACTTC. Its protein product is CASSSYGRGNIQYF.

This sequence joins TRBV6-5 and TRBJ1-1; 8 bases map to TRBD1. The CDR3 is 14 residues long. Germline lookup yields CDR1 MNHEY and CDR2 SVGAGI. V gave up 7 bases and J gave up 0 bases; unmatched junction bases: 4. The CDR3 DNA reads TGTGCCAGCAATAGGGACAGGTTGAACACTGAAGCTTTCTTT. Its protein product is CASNRDRLNTEAFF.